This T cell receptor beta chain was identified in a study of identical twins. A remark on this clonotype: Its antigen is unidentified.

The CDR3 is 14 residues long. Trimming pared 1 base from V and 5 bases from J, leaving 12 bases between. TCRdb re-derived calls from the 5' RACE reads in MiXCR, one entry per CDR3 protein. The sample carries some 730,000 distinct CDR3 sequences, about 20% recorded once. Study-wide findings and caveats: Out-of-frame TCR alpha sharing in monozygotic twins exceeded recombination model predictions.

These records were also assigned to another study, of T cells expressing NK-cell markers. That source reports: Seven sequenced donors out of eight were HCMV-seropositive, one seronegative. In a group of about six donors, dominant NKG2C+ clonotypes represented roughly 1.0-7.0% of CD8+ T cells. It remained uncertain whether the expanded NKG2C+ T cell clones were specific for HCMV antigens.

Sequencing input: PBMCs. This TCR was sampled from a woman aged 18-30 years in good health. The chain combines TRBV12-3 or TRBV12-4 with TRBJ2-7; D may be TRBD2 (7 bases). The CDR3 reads CASSLVGGGHEQYF. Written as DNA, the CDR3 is TGTGCCAGCAGTTTAGTTGGGGGGGGCCACGAGCAGTACTTC.